These 24 T cell receptor beta chains came from one sample sequenced in a study of blood T cell dynamics during melanoma immunotherapy. Time point denoted: pre-treatment baseline. The protocol was immunoSEQ multiplex PCR, while the TCRdb copy is restricted to in-frame clones and leaves out a portion. The sample comprises around 13,000 clones, around 84% of which are singletons, and about 4.4% rests with the top ten. The sequencing here drew on blood, taken from a patient treated with checkpoint blockade. Receptor source: a human donor with melanoma.

The chain employs TRBV7-9 and TRBJ2-6; D is possibly TRBD1 (6 bases). The V gene's germline CDR1 is SEHNR and CDR2 FQNEAQ (reference sequence). CDR3 length: 15 amino acids. Trimming stripped 5 bases from V and 1 base from J, with 9 bases between. The CDR3 nucleotides read TGTGCCAGCAGCCTTAGGGGGTCTGGGGCCAACGTCCTGACTTTC. Protein sequence: CASSLRGSGANVLTF.

This clone appeared once. The genes are TRBV15 and TRBJ2-2; D may be TRBD2 (5 bases). Germline-derived CDR1 and CDR2 are LNHNV and YYDKDF (reference sequence). This CDR3 spans 15 amino acids. V gave up 6 bases and J gave up 5 bases, with 16 bases separating them. CDR3 DNA sequence: TGTGCCACCAGTCTAAGGGTTGGGGAGACCGGGGAGCTGTTTTTT. It codes for CATSLRVGETGELFF.

The chain carries TRBV6-1 and TRBJ1-2; 7 nucleotides line up with TRBD1. V lost 5 bases to trimming and J lost 8 bases; unmatched junction nucleotides: 14. This CDR3 is built from 15 residues. Germline loops: CDR1 MNHNS, CDR2 SASEGT. Here the CDR3 DNA reads TGTGCCAGCAGTTCTACCCGGACAGGTGCTTGGGGCTACACCTTC. It translates to CASSSTRTGAWGYTF.

This clone was seen only once. The rearrangement uses TRBV10-1 and TRBJ2-1; 8 nucleotides agree with TRBD2. CDR1 WNHNN and CDR2 SYGVQD come from the germline V gene (reference sequence). The V and J ends lost 8 bases and 5 bases, in that order; junction bases with no gene match: 5. The length of the CDR3 is 13 residues. The CDR3: CASQAGVDNEQFF. Written as DNA, the CDR3 is TGCGCCAGCCAAGCGGGAGTCGACAATGAGCAGTTCTTC.

The V call is TRBV5-5, the J call TRBJ2-5; TRBD2 might be the D (6 bases). The CDR3 is 14 amino acids. V shed 4 bases and J shed 2 bases, with 12 bases lying between them. Per germline, CDR1 SGHKS and CDR2 YYEKEE (reference sequence). The CDR3 spells CASSPRDWQETQYF. The CDR3 region has the DNA TGTGCCAGCAGCCCCAGGGACTGGCAAGAGACCCAGTACTTC. Based on the CDR3 plus reference TRBV5-5 and TRBJ2-5, the full variable domain is DAGVTQSPTHLIKTRGQQVTLRCSPISGHKSVSWYQQVLGQGPQFIFQYYEKEERGRGNFPDRFSARQFPNYSSELNVNALLLGDSALYLCASSPRDWQETQYFGPGTRLLVL.

The chain uses TRBV29-1 and TRBJ2-3, with D hard to call. The ends were cut back, 3 bases at V and 0 bases at J, with 13 bases in the middle. CDR1 and CDR2 from the germline V gene are SQVTM and ANQGSEA. The CDR3 covers 15 residues. The CDR3 coding sequence is TGCAGCGTTGATGTCACGTCCTCTAGCACAGATACGCAGTATTTT. It translates to CSVDVTSSSTDTQYF.

The chain uses TRBV5-1 and TRBJ1-5, with D hard to call. Trimming took off 0 bases at V and 0 bases at J, with 10 bases between the two ends. The CDR3 runs to 16 residues. Germline CDR1 SGHRS, CDR2 YFSETQ. CDR3 DNA: TGCGCCAGCAGCTTGGGCGAGGGTGATAGCAATCAGCCCCAGCATTTT. Its protein is CASSLGEGDSNQPQHF.

The chain is built from TRBV5-4 and TRBJ2-7, with unresolved D. The CDR3 is 13 residues long. Germline values: CDR1 SGHNT, CDR2 YYREEE (reference sequence). Deletions cut 0 bases from V and 3 bases from J, with 7 bases between. In DNA form, the CDR3 reads TGTGCCAGCAGCTTGGTCGGCAGCTACGAGCAGTACTTC. It encodes CASSLVGSYEQYF. The whole variable domain, remainder taken from reference TRBV5-4 and TRBJ2-7, is ETGVTQSPTHLIKTRGQQVTLRCSSQSGHNTVSWYQQALGQGPQFIFQYYREEENGRGNFPPRFSGLQFPNYSSELNVNALELDDSALYLCASSLVGSYEQYFGPGTRLTVT.

Here the CDR3 reads CASSPQGSSYNEQFF. Here the CDR3 DNA reads TGTGCCAGCAGTCCACAGGGGAGCTCCTACAATGAGCAGTTCTTC. J is TRBJ2-1 and V is TRBV2, with 7 positions matching TRBD1. Germline CDR1 and CDR2: SNHLY and FYNNEI. V trimming: 5 bases; J trimming: 0 bases; junction bases outside the gene matches: 4. This CDR3 comprises 15 residues.

This chain links TRBV15 with TRBJ2-5; maybe TRBD1 (5 bases). This CDR3 has 14 residues. Germline CDR1 LNHNV, CDR2 YYDKDF (reference sequence). The V gene lost 1 base and the J gene lost 5 bases, with 11 bases spanning the gap. The CDR3 sequence is CATSRVAGLETQYF. For the CDR3, the DNA is TGTGCCACCAGCAGAGTGGCAGGGCTGGAGACCCAGTACTTC.

The chain has TRBV6-5 and TRBJ2-3; D remains ambiguous. The CDR3 covers 15 residues. V dropped 0 bases and J dropped 0 bases, with 7 bases sitting between them. Germline-derived CDR1 and CDR2 are MNHEY and SVGAGI. CDR3 coding DNA: TGTGCCAGCAGTTACTCGCAGGTTAGCACAGATACGCAGTATTTT. The encoded protein is CASSYSQVSTDTQYF.

The chain uses TRBV21-1 and TRBJ2-7; the DNA was not compared with TRBD2, the D call given in the table. TRBV21-1 is shown as a pseudogene. The CDR3 is 15 residues long. In DNA form, the CDR3 reads TGTGCCAGCAGCCCCTACCCCACCCCTGTGTACGAGCAGTACTTC. It yields the protein CASSPYPTPVYEQYF.

The chain couples TRBV4-1 to TRBJ1-2, with D tentatively TRBD1 (5 bases). The germline V gene encodes CDR1 MGHRA and CDR2 YSYEKL. Trimming took 1 base from V and 8 from J, leaving 20 bases between them. This CDR3 contains 16 residues. This CDR3 reads CASSQAPYRGPGGYTF. The CDR3 nucleotides are TGCGCCAGCAGCCAAGCCCCGTACCGGGGCCCGGGAGGCTACACCTTC.

J is TRBJ2-2 and V is TRBV7-2; TRBD2 matches at 12 bases. Trimming removed 4 bases from V and 7 bases from J; junction bases left unmatched: 1. Germline V gene lookup returns CDR1 SGHTA and CDR2 FQGNSA. The CDR3 has 14 amino acids. CDR3 protein: CASSSGLAGGELFF. CDR3 in DNA: TGTGCCAGCAGCTCGGGACTAGCGGGCGGGGAGCTGTTTTTT. Complete variable domain (other parts from reference TRBV7-2 and TRBJ2-2): GAGVSQSPSNKVTEKGKDVELRCDPISGHTALYWYRQSLGQGLEFLIYFQGNSAPDKSGLPSDRFSAERTGGSVSTLTIQRTQQEDSAVYLCASSSGLAGGELFFGEGSRLTVL.

The chain recombines TRBV15 with TRBJ2-2; 10 bases are a match to TRBD2. This CDR3 region has 18 residues. The trim removed 0 bases at V and 4 bases at J, leaving 8 bases unmatched. Germline CDR1 LNHNV, CDR2 YYDKDF (reference sequence). The CDR3 here is CATSRDLIAGGTTGELFF. CDR3 bases: TGTGCCACCAGCAGAGACCTCATAGCGGGAGGTACCACCGGGGAGCTGTTTTTT.

The chain combines TRBV4-1 with TRBJ1-1, with 7 bases identical to TRBD1. Germline CDR1 is MGHRA and CDR2 is YSYEKL. CDR3 length: 14 residues. J was trimmed by 5 bases and V by 5 bases; bases with no gene match: 8. CDR3 bases: TGCGCCAGCAGCACGCCGGGACAGTGGACTGAAGCTTTCTTT. The encoded protein is CASSTPGQWTEAFF.

The rearrangement links TRBV4-1 to TRBJ1-2, with TRBD1 identical over 10 bases. This CDR3 is built from 15 residues. The germline V gene has CDR1 MGHRA and CDR2 YSYEKL. Trimming at V came to 3 bases and at J to 7 bases, leaving 8 bases not matched to a gene. The CDR3 loop reads CASSQTGTGVGGYTF. DNA for the CDR3: TGCGCCAGCAGCCAGACCGGGACAGGGGTTGGTGGCTACACCTTC.

The chain's CDR3 is CSAIINYGYTF. The CDR3 DNA reads as TGCAGTGCCATAATCAACTATGGCTACACCTTC. J is TRBJ1-2 and V is TRBV20-1, with no clear D. This CDR3 region has 11 residues. Trimming shortened V by 6 bases and J by 2 bases, and 7 bases separated the two germline ends. Germline assignment: CDR1 DFQATT and CDR2 SNEGSKA (reference sequence).

The chain couples TRBV28 to TRBJ2-7; TRBD1 agrees at 7 bases. Losses at the gene ends were 8 bases for V and 4 bases for J; bases not matched to a gene: 14. CDR1 MDHEN and CDR2 SYDVKM come from the germline V gene. The CDR3 totals 15 residues. The CDR3 protein is CASSRTGASSYEQYF. Written as DNA, the CDR3 is TGTGCCAGCTCACGAACAGGGGCCTCCTCTTACGAGCAGTACTTC.

This clone has only one observation. This chain uses TRBV11-2 with TRBJ2-3; tentatively, D is TRBD2 (6 bases). V was clipped by 6 bases and J by 2 bases, with 9 bases between them. CDR3 length: 13 amino acids. CDR1 SGHAT and CDR2 FQNNGV come from the germline V gene. This CDR3 reads CASRREATDTQYF. DNA for the CDR3: TGTGCCAGCAGAAGGGAGGCCACAGATACGCAGTATTTT.

A word on this clone: One junction end disagrees with the germline gene, perhaps due to a read error. The chain couples TRBV10-1 to TRBJ2-7; no definite D call. This CDR3 has 10 amino acids. Germline assignment: CDR1 WNHNN and CDR2 SYGVQD (reference sequence). CDR3 amino acids: CASSVGRLVF. The CDR3 DNA is TGCGCCAGCAGTGTGGGTAGGCTGGTATTC.

This chain joins TRBV5-4 and TRBJ1-2; 8 nucleotides align to TRBD1. Germline V gene data show CDR1 as SGHNT and CDR2 as YYREEE (reference sequence). The CDR3 covers 15 residues. Germline trimming cut 2 bases from V and 4 bases from J; bases unmatched to any gene: 7. The CDR3 reads CASSLGQGAVYGYTF. In nucleotides, the CDR3 is TGTGCCAGCAGCTTAGGCCAGGGGGCAGTCTATGGCTACACCTTC.

The chain carries TRBV9 and TRBJ1-2, with a weak D call TRBD1 (6 bases). Between the trimmed V and J ends, which lost 0 bases and 8 bases, there was a span of 14 bases. CDR1 and CDR2 (germline): SGDLS, YYNGEE. CDR3 length: 14 amino acids. CDR3 sequence reads: CASSVGVQGGGYTF. The CDR3 nucleotides are TGTGCCAGCAGCGTAGGGGTACAGGGAGGAGGCTACACCTTC.

In its sample, this clone was seen once. The chain combines TRBV21-1 with TRBJ1-2; whether TRBD1, the table's D call, matches the DNA was not checked. TRBV21-1 is a documented pseudogene. The CDR3 has 15 residues. CDR3 sequence: CASSPTPGQWNGYTF. The DNA of the CDR3 is TGTGCCAGCAGCCCCACTCCGGGACAGTGGAATGGCTACACCTTC.